The 13 T cell receptor beta chains below come from one sample, sequenced in a study of shared clonotypes between healthy human individuals. TCRdb keeps only in-frame clones here, not all; method: immunoSEQ multiplex PCR. This sample has roughly 120,000 clones, with around 71% found just once. Sequencing was carried out using memory CD8+ T cells sorted from blood. The sample's subset: CD45RO+ cells pooled with CCR7-negative TemRA cells. Receptors originate from a woman aged 25 to 45 in good health.

This clone occurred a few times. A much larger clonotype is one base distant, so this may be a read error. The same CDR3 can be traced to other DNA sequences in this sample. The chain employs TRBV5-4 and TRBJ2-7; D not resolved. Germline V gene lookup returns CDR1 SGHNT and CDR2 YYREEE (reference sequence). The CDR3 has 11 residues. The V and J ends lost 0 bases and 3 bases respectively, with 1 base between them. The CDR3 DNA sequence: TGTGCCAGCAGCTTGGGCTACGAGCAGTACTTC. Translating it yields CASSLGYEQYF.

A few counts support this clone. The same CDR3 can be traced to other DNA sequences in this sample. V and J are TRBV27 and TRBJ2-7; TRBD1 or TRBD2 may be the D gene (5 bases each). V was pared by 2 bases and J by 3 bases, with 11 bases between. CDR1 MNHEY and CDR2 SMNVEV come from the germline V gene (reference sequence). The CDR3 is 14 amino acids. The chain's CDR3 is CASSLAGSSYEQYF. CDR3 DNA: TGTGCCAGCAGTTTAGCAGGGAGTAGCTACGAGCAGTACTTC.

The V call is TRBV6-5, the J call TRBJ1-2; possibly TRBD1 for D (5 bases). V lost 1 base and J lost 8, with 11 bases in between. This CDR3 is 13 amino acids long. CDR1 is MNHEY, CDR2 SVGAGI, per germline. The CDR3 region is CASSYWEGVGYTF. In DNA form, the CDR3 reads TGTGCCAGCAGTTACTGGGAAGGGGTCGGCTACACCTTC.

The rearrangement links TRBV5-6 to TRBJ2-7; D gene unclear. Looked up from germline, CDR1 is SGHDT and CDR2 is YYEEEE. V was clipped by 0 bases and J by 0 bases, with 10 bases between them. This CDR3 has 15 residues. For the CDR3, the DNA is TGTGCCAGCAGCTTGGGACTTTCGAGCTCCTACGAGCAGTACTTC. Encoded protein: CASSLGLSSSYEQYF.

This chain connects TRBV2 to TRBJ1-4; 7 nucleotides line up with TRBD1. Germline values: CDR1 SNHLY, CDR2 FYNNEI. This CDR3 spans 14 amino acids. Trimming at V came to 5 bases and at J to 8 bases, leaving 8 bases not matched to a gene. CDR3 in amino acids: CASSLTGYGEKLFF. The CDR3 DNA sequence: TGTGCCAGCAGTTTGACAGGGTATGGCGAAAAACTGTTTTTT.

This chain joins TRBV28 and TRBJ2-7; 8 bases fit TRBD2. This CDR3 is 14 amino acids long. CDR1 is MDHEN, CDR2 SYDVKM, per germline. The trim removed 5 bases at V and 6 bases at J, leaving 9 bases unmatched. The CDR3: CASSLGLGRGEQYF. The DNA for the CDR3 is TGTGCCAGCAGTCTGGGACTAGGAAGGGGCGAGCAGTACTTC.

Turning to this clone: Other DNA variants within this sample encode the same CDR3. Here the CDR3 DNA reads TGTGCCAGCAGTTCCCGGACTAGCGGGAGATTCGGCACCGGGGAGCTGTTTTTT. Its translation: CASSSRTSGRFGTGELFF. The chain uses TRBV27 and TRBJ2-2; 13 positions agree with TRBD2. The CDR3 is 18 amino acids. Losses at the gene ends were 4 bases for V and 4 bases for J; bases not matched to a gene: 9. Looked up from germline, CDR1 is MNHEY and CDR2 is SMNVEV (reference sequence).

The rearrangement joins TRBV28 to TRBJ2-6, with 10 bases fitting TRBD1. Germline V CDR1 and CDR2: MDHEN, SYDVKM. The length of the CDR3 is 18 residues. The V gene end was trimmed by 5 bases and the J gene end by 4 bases; junction bases not matched to a gene: 11. CDR3 DNA: TGTGCCAGCAGTCTCCGGGACAGGGGAATTGCGGGGGCCAACGTCCTGACTTTC. Its translation is CASSLRDRGIAGANVLTF. Full variable domain (outside the CDR3, taken from reference TRBV28 and TRBJ2-6): DVKVTQSSRYLVKRTGEKVFLECVQDMDHENMFWYRQDPGLGLRLIYFSYDVKMKEKGDIPEGYSVSREKKERFSLILESASTNQTSMYLCASSLRDRGIAGANVLTFGAGSRLTVL.

As to this clone: Just one base apart from a much larger clone, this may be a read error. Other DNA sequences in this specimen translate into the identical CDR3. The rearrangement uses TRBV9 and TRBJ1-1, with D unresolved. This CDR3 region has 14 residues. Trimming removed 0 bases at V and 5 bases at J, with 11 bases between. Per the germline V gene, CDR1 is SGDLS and CDR2 is YYNGEE. The CDR3 region is CASSVAWGSTEAFF. The CDR3 DNA reads as TGTGCCAGCAGCGTAGCGTGGGGATCGACTGAAGCTTTCTTT. The full variable domain, with the rest looked up from reference TRBV9 and TRBJ1-1, is DSGVTQTPKHLITATGQRVTLRCSPRSGDLSVYWYQQSLDQGLQFLIQYYNGEERAKGNILERFSAQQFPDLHSELNLSSLELGDSALYFCASSVAWGSTEAFFGQGTRLTVV.

This clone occurred a few times. The V call is TRBV27, the J call TRBJ2-1; 9 positions agree with TRBD2. Unmatched junction bases numbered 12, after V lost 0 bases and J lost 6 bases. The CDR3 sequence is 18 residues long. The germline V gene encodes CDR1 MNHEY and CDR2 SMNVEV (reference sequence). The CDR3 sequence: CASSLSIPRSGSGNEQFF. The CDR3 region has the DNA TGTGCCAGCAGTTTATCCATACCACGTAGCGGGAGCGGCAATGAGCAGTTCTTC.

J is TRBJ2-5 and V is TRBV11-2; D ambiguous. Germline lookup yields CDR1 SGHAT and CDR2 FQNNGV. Trimming took off 4 bases at V and 7 bases at J, with 16 bases between the two ends. The length of the CDR3 is 14 residues. In DNA form, the CDR3 reads TGTGCCAGCAGCTGGTCCTCCGGGTCCCCGACCCAGTACTTC. Translating gives CASSWSSGSPTQYF. The full variable domain, completed using reference TRBV11-2 and TRBJ2-5, is EAGVAQSPRYKIIEKRQSVAFWCNPISGHATLYWYQQILGQGPKLLIQFQNNGVVDDSQLPKDRFSAERLKGVDSTLKIQPAKLEDSAVYLCASSWSSGSPTQYFGPGTRLLVL.

For the CDR3, the DNA is TGTGCCAGCAGCCCGGACAGGGCCTACGAGCAGTACTTC. The encoded protein is CASSPDRAYEQYF. This chain joins TRBV13 and TRBJ2-7; TRBD1 aligns across 8 bases. The CDR3 sequence is 13 residues long. In germline, CDR1 is PRHDT, CDR2 FYEKMQ (reference sequence). The trim removed 5 bases at V and 2 bases at J, leaving 2 bases unmatched.

This clone appeared many times. J is TRBJ2-7 and V is TRBV5-6; weak D call: TRBD2 (5 bases). Germline V gene sequence: CDR1 SGHDT, CDR2 YYEEEE. V lost 5 bases and J lost 6, with 15 bases in between. The CDR3 runs to 13 residues. The CDR3 DNA sequence: TGTGCCAGCAGTCCAGACGCGGGTCTCGAGCAGTACTTC. Translation: CASSPDAGLEQYF.